One and the same sample provided the 17 T cell receptor beta chains below, sequenced in a study of T-cell reconstitution after alpha-beta-depleted transplantation in children. A TCRbeta library incorporating unique molecular identifiers was prepared. TCRdb passed the PCR reads through MiXCR, listing each CDR3 protein once. The sample has roughly 570,000 distinct CDR3 sequences, around 27% seen once. This specimen consisted of PBMCs, obtained before TCRalphabeta/CD19-depleted stem cell transplant. Receptor source: a boy in the first two years of life with Wiskott-Aldrich syndrome, due to receive a stem cell transplant.

This chain joins TRBV10-3 and TRBJ2-1; D not resolved. Germline V gene lookup returns CDR1 ENHRY and CDR2 SYGVKD. V lost 0 bases, J lost 2 bases, and 8 bases lay in between. The CDR3 has 15 residues. The chain's CDR3 is CAISESDLTYNEQFF. The CDR3 region has the DNA TGTGCCATCAGTGAGTCGGATCTGACCTACAATGAGCAGTTCTTC.

The gene calls are TRBV6-5 and TRBJ2-5; the D is unclear. V was pared by 0 bases and J by 1 base, with 12 bases between. The CDR3 covers 16 residues. Germline V gene data show CDR1 as MNHEY and CDR2 as SVGAGI. The CDR3 loop reads CASSYSGRRIQETQYF. CDR3 sequence (DNA): TGTGCCAGCAGTTACTCTGGCCGGCGTATCCAAGAGACCCAGTACTTC.

V usage is TRBV30 and J usage is TRBJ2-1; 11 bases are a match to TRBD2. The CDR3 totals 14 residues. Trimming removed 6 bases from V and 9 bases from J; junction bases left unmatched: 10. Germline V CDR1 and CDR2: GTSNPN, SVGIG (reference sequence). The CDR3 DNA sequence: TGTGCCTGTACTTTAGCGGGAGGGGGTGGTGAGCAGTTCTTC. It codes for CACTLAGGGGEQFF.

This chain connects TRBV29-1 to TRBJ2-1, with 11 positions matching TRBD2. The CDR3 has 17 residues. V lost 0 bases and J lost 5; bases outside the gene matches: 9. Per germline, CDR1 SQVTM and CDR2 ANQGSEA. The CDR3 sequence: CSVEDGFELAGDNEQFF. The CDR3 region has the DNA TGCAGCGTTGAAGATGGGTTCGAACTAGCGGGAGACAATGAGCAGTTCTTC.

The chain links TRBV20-1 to TRBJ2-4; TRBD2 might be the D (5 bases). Germline loops: CDR1 DFQATT, CDR2 SNEGSKA (reference sequence). CDR3 length: 15 amino acids. With 6 bases removed from V and 0 bases from J, the gap between germline ends came to 15 bases. The CDR3 here is CSAHQAGVAKNIQYF. In nucleotides, the CDR3 is TGCAGTGCCCATCAGGCCGGGGTAGCCAAAAACATTCAGTACTTC.

This clonotype has a handful of counts. The chain joins TRBV25-1 to TRBJ1-5, with TRBD1 identical over 7 bases. V was clipped by 6 bases and J by 9 bases; unmatched bases: 5. This CDR3 contains 12 residues. Germline loops: CDR1 MGHDK, CDR2 SYGVNS. The CDR3 DNA follows: TGTGCCAGCAGACAGGGGAATGGGCCCCAGCATTTT. Its translation is CASRQGNGPQHF.

CDR3 in amino acids: CASSLFLAGDEQFF. CDR3 coding DNA: TGTGCCAGCAGTTTGTTCCTAGCGGGAGATGAGCAGTTCTTC. The V and J genes are TRBV12-3 or TRBV12-4 and TRBJ2-1; 10 nucleotides match TRBD2. The CDR3 sequence is 14 residues long. With V trimmed by 3 bases and J by 8 bases, 4 bases remained unmatched.

This clonotype has more than one count but fewer than ten. The chain has TRBV7-8 and TRBJ2-3; D is perhaps TRBD1 (5 bases). V dropped 6 bases and J dropped 8 bases, with 21 bases sitting between them. The V gene's germline CDR1 is SGHVS and CDR2 FQNEAQ. CDR3 length: 15 amino acids. The CDR3 spells CASREIRGVYATQYF. Here the CDR3 DNA reads TGTGCCAGCAGAGAAATTAGGGGTGTATACGCTACGCAGTATTTT.

The chain combines TRBV29-1 with TRBJ1-1; D is possibly TRBD1 (5 bases). CDR1 and CDR2 (germline): SQVTM, ANQGSEA. CDR3 length equals 13 residues. Trimming shortened V by 4 bases and J by 1 base, and 10 bases separated the two germline ends. The CDR3 loop reads CSVARGPNTEAFF. CDR3 sequence (DNA): TGCAGCGTTGCTAGGGGCCCGAACACTGAAGCTTTCTTT. Supplemented by reference TRBV29-1 and TRBJ1-1, the full variable domain reads SAVISQKPSRDICQRGTSLTIQCQVDSQVTMMFWYRQQPGQSLTLIATANQGSEATYESGFVIDKFPISRPNLTFSTLTVSNMSPEDSSIYLCSVARGPNTEAFFGQGTRLTVV.

This clonotype was seen a handful of times. The chain links TRBV20-1 to TRBJ2-3; the match to TRBD2 covers 8 bases. The CDR3 runs to 15 residues. The V segment lost 6 bases and the J segment 5 bases; nucleotides outside the gene matches: 13. CDR1 is DFQATT, CDR2 SNEGSKA, per germline (reference sequence). The CDR3 DNA sequence: TGCAGTGCCACAAAGCGGGAGTATGGGGGAGATACGCAGTATTTT. Encoded protein: CSATKREYGGDTQYF.

V gene TRBV5-1 combines with J gene TRBJ2-1; 8 bases match TRBD2. The CDR3 is 18 residues long. CDR1 is SGHRS and CDR2 is YFSETQ in the germline V gene. Germline trimming cut 2 bases from V and 2 bases from J; bases unmatched to any gene: 12. CDR3 protein: CASSFTPLAGGTYNEQFF. CDR3 nucleotides: TGCGCCAGCAGCTTTACCCCCCTGGCGGGAGGTACCTACAATGAGCAGTTCTTC.

The gene calls are TRBV12-3 or TRBV12-4 and TRBJ2-5; D remains unclear. The V end was cut by 2 bases, the J end by 3 bases, with 4 bases between. This CDR3 comprises 12 residues. This chain's CDR3 is CASSLIKETQYF. CDR3 coding DNA: TGTGCCAGCAGTTTAATTAAAGAGACCCAGTACTTC.

The chain joins TRBV9 to TRBJ2-7, with 7 bases aligning to TRBD2. The trim removed 4 bases at V and 12 bases at J, leaving 16 bases unmatched. CDR3 length: 14 amino acids. Looked up from germline, CDR1 is SGDLS and CDR2 is YYNGEE. The DNA of the CDR3 is TGTGCCAGCAGCCCGGACCCGGGGGGTCCAAGGCCGTACTTC. Translating it yields CASSPDPGGPRPYF.

This clonotype showed up many times. The CDR3 region has the DNA TGCGCCAGCAGCTCCCAGGGGGGTGGCTCCTACAATGAGCAGTTCTTC. This gives the protein CASSSQGGGSYNEQFF. The chain uses TRBV5-1 and TRBJ2-1, with D perhaps TRBD1 (7 bases). Germline V CDR1 and CDR2: SGHRS, YFSETQ. Trimming cost V 3 bases and J 0 bases, with 13 bases left between them. This CDR3 contains 16 residues.

The chain couples TRBV12-3 or TRBV12-4 to TRBJ2-1; D unclear. The V end was cut by 3 bases, the J end by 2 bases, with 5 bases between. The CDR3 is 13 residues long. The CDR3 loop is CASSFMPYNEQFF. CDR3 coding DNA: TGTGCCAGCAGTTTTATGCCCTACAATGAGCAGTTCTTC.

The chain combines TRBV20-1 with TRBJ2-1; 10 bases are a match to TRBD2. Trimming took 4 bases from V and 10 from J; bases not matched to a gene: 7. CDR3 length equals 13 residues. Germline CDR1 is DFQATT and CDR2 is SNEGSKA (reference sequence). CDR3 nucleotides: TGCAGTGCTACCCCTCTAGCGGGAGAAGAGCAGTTCTTC. It is translated as CSATPLAGEEQFF.

The chain is built from TRBV28 and TRBJ2-1; 7 positions agree with TRBD2. V was clipped by 7 bases and J by 9 bases; unmatched bases: 12. Germline CDR1 is MDHEN and CDR2 is SYDVKM. CDR3 size: 14 residues. The CDR3 bases are TGTGCCAGCACCCTCGAGGGAGGGAGTGGTGAGCAGTTCTTC. Its translation is CASTLEGGSGEQFF.